This T cell receptor (beta chain) was recovered during a study of T cell responses to AZD1222 COVID-19 vaccine. As for the study in general: Second-dose schedules of about 4 or about 12 weeks were combined. The study, taken as a whole, reports: In the spike-specific TCR repertoire, nearly half reportedly target unmutated variant regions. Donors, mostly white British, included more females; clonal diversity was possibly underestimated.

In this sample, this clone turned up a few times. Antigen unknown. Generated by immunoSEQ multiplex PCR, the TCRdb table keeps only in-frame clones and is missing some. The repertoire includes approximately 120,000 clones, around 90% of them detected once, and roughly 7% sits in the top ten. Trimming took off 6 bases at V and 1 base at J, with 3 bases between the two ends. CDR1 and CDR2 from the germline V gene are KGHSH and LQKENI. This CDR3 has 11 residues. This sequence originates from an adult in good health. The chain employs TRBV18 and TRBJ2-5; D uncertain. The input for sequencing was peripheral blood, taken on day 0 of AZD1222 vaccination. The CDR3 DNA is TGTGCCAGCTCCCTCCAAGAGACCCAGTACTTC. Protein product: CASSLQETQYF.